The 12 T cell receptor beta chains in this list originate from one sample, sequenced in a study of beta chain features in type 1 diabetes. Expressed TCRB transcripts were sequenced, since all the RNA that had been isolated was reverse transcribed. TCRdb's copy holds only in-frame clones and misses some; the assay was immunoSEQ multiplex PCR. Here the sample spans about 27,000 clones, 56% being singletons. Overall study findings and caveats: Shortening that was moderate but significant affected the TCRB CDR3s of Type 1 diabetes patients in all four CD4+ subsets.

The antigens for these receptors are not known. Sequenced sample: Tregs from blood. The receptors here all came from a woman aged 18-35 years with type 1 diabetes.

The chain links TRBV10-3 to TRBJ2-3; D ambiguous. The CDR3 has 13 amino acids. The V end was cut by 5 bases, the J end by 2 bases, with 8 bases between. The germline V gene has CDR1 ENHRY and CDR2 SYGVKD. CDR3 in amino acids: CAISLSTTDTQYF. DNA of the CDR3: TGTGCCATCAGTTTGAGTACCACAGATACGCAGTATTTT.

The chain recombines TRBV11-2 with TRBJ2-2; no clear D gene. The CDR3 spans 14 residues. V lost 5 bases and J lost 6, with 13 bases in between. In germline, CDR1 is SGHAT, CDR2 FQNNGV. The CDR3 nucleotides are TGTGCCAGCAGCCCCCACGTAGCCGCCGGGGAGCTGTTTTTT. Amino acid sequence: CASSPHVAAGELFF.

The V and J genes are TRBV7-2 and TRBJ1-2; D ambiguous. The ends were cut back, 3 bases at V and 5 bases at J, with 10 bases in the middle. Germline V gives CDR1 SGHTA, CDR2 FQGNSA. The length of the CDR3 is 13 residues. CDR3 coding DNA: TGTGCCAGCAGCTTCGGGAGGCAGTATGGCTACACCTTC. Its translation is CASSFGRQYGYTF. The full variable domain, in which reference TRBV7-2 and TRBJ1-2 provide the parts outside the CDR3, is GAGVSQSPSNKVTEKGKDVELRCDPISGHTALYWYRQSLGQGLEFLIYFQGNSAPDKSGLPSDRFSAERTGGSVSTLTIQRTQQEDSAVYLCASSFGRQYGYTFGSGTRLTVV.

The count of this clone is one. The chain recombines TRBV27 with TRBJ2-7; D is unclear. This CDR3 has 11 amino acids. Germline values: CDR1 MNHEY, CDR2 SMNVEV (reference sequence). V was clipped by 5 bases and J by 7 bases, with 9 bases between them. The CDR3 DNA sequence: TGTGCCAGCAGTCGAGGCCAGGAGCAGTACTTC. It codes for CASSRGQEQYF.

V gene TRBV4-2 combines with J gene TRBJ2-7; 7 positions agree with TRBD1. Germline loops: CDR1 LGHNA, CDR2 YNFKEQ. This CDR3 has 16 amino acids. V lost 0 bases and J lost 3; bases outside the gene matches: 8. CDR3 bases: TGTGCCAGCAGCCAAGATTCTTGGGGACAGCTCTACGAGCAGTACTTC. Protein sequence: CASSQDSWGQLYEQYF.

CDR3: CASSIYRSESATNEKLFF. The CDR3 bases are TGTGCCAGTAGTATCTACCGCTCCGAATCGGCAACTAATGAAAAACTGTTTTTT. The rearrangement uses TRBV19 and TRBJ1-4; no clear D. Trimming took off 3 bases at V and 0 bases at J, with 17 bases between the two ends. The CDR3 has 18 amino acids. The germline gives CDR1 LNHDA, CDR2 SQIVND (reference sequence). Full variable domain (missing parts from reference TRBV19 and TRBJ1-4): DGGITQSPKYLFRKEGQNVTLSCEQNLNHDAMYWYRQDPGQGLRLIYYSQIVNDFQKGDIAEGYSVSREKKESFPLTVTSAQKNPTAFYLCASSIYRSESATNEKLFFGSGTQLSVL.

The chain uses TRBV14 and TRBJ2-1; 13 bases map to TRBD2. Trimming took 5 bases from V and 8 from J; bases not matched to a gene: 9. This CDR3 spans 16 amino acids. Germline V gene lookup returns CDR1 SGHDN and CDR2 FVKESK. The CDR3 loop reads CASSTLGLAGVDEQFF. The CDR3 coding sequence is TGTGCCAGCAGCACCCTTGGACTAGCGGGAGTGGATGAGCAGTTCTTC.

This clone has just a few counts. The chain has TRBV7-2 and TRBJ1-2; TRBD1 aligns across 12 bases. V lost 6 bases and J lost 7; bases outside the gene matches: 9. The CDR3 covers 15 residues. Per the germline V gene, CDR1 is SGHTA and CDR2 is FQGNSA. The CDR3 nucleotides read TGTGCCAGCAGTCAAAAGGGACAGGGGGCCGGTGGCTACACCTTC. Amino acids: CASSQKGQGAGGYTF.

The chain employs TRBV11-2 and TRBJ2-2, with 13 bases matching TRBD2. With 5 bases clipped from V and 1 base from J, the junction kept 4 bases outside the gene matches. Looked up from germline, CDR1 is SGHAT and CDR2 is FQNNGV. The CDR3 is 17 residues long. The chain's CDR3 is CASSLRTSGRNTGELFF. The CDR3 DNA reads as TGTGCCAGCAGCCTCCGGACTAGCGGGAGGAACACCGGGGAGCTGTTTTTT.

CDR3 bases: TGTGCCAGCATCCCGGGAGGGATCGCCGGGGAGCTGTTTTTT. Translation gives CASIPGGIAGELFF. V and J are TRBV6-1 and TRBJ2-2; 8 bases are shared with TRBD2. This CDR3 has 14 residues. Looked up from germline, CDR1 is MNHNS and CDR2 is SASEGT. Unmatched junction bases numbered 7, after V lost 7 bases and J lost 6 bases.

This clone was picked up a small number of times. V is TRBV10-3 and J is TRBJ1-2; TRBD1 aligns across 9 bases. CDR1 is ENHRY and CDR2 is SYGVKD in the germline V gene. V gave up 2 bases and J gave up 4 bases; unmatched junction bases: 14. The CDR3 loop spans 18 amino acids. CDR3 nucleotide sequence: TGTGCCATCAGTGAGGTCGGACAGGGGAAGGGGCGAATCTATGGCTACACCTTC. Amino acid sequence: CAISEVGQGKGRIYGYTF.

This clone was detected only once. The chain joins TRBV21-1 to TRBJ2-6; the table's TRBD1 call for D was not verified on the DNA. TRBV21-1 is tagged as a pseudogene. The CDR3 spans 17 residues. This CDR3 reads CASSTGTGPSGANVLTF. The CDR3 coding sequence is TGTGCCAGCAGCACCGGGACAGGACCCTCTGGGGCCAACGTCCTGACTTTC.